These T cell receptor beta chains were read from a single sample in a study of cytomegalovirus exposure and HLA in healthy donors. TCRdb's table, derived via immunoSEQ multiplex PCR, lists solely in-frame clones and lacks some. Seen here are roughly 130,000 clones, over 50% observed once, and the top ten hold under 9%. The sequenced material came from PBMCs. Every receptor here comes from a woman in her 40s in good health and CMV-seropositive. The CDR3 runs from the conserved cysteine through the conserved F or W. The order of the fields is V gene, clone size, CDR3 protein. Expanded clones are given a class, and other clones once, few, many or no size at all.

v_gene: TRBV6-5
abundance: -
CDR3aa: CASKGVYEQYF

v_gene: TRBV9
abundance: -
CDR3aa: CASSSGLAEGSGANVLTF

v_gene: TRBV28
abundance: -
CDR3aa: CASSLAGPLQTQYF

v_gene: TRBV19
abundance: -
CDR3aa: CASIQGLLVSSYEQYF

v_gene: TRBV2
abundance: few
CDR3aa: CASTGKHTNTEAFF

v_gene: TRBV19
abundance: few
CDR3aa: CASSIAEAGANVLTF

v_gene: TRBV19
abundance: -
CDR3aa: CASLSTDTQYF

v_gene: TRBV6-4
abundance: few
CDR3aa: CASSDSSGRGTDTQYF

v_gene: TRBV5-1
abundance: -
CDR3aa: CASSPAGDTGELFF

v_gene: TRBV2
abundance: -
CDR3aa: CASMGTRYYNEQFF

v_gene: TRBV6-4
abundance: once
CDR3aa: CASSEVGGSPDTQYF

v_gene: TRBV9
abundance: -
CDR3aa: CASSQSGSSYEQYF

v_gene: TRBV4-2
abundance: few
CDR3aa: CASSQDRLGAGGPRETQYF

v_gene: TRBV5-1
abundance: -
CDR3aa: CASSPGTGGLYSNQPQHF

v_gene: TRBV6-1
abundance: few
CDR3aa: CASSYGETQYF

v_gene: TRBV7-9
abundance: once
CDR3aa: CASSLNEGLAGDTQYF

v_gene: TRBV2
abundance: -
CDR3aa: CASRETSSSQYF

v_gene: TRBV6-1
abundance: -
CDR3aa: CASSEWSGEGPQHF

v_gene: TRBV2
abundance: -
CDR3aa: CASSVGRGYGYTF

v_gene: TRBV5-6
abundance: -
CDR3aa: CASSQRLLSSGGYTF

v_gene: TRBV19
abundance: -
CDR3aa: CASSTEGQGVRFF

v_gene: TRBV25-1
abundance: -
CDR3aa: CASSDSQVQETQYF

v_gene: TRBV19
abundance: -
CDR3aa: CASSTLFGQGSGYTF

v_gene: TRBV19
abundance: few
CDR3aa: CASRGGNQPQHF

v_gene: TRBV18
abundance: -
CDR3aa: CASSPPAGTDTQYF

v_gene: TRBV12-5
abundance: -
CDR3aa: CASGEGLAGNTDTQYF

v_gene: TRBV14
abundance: -
CDR3aa: CASSLGQGGDTQYF

v_gene: TRBV28
abundance: -
CDR3aa: CASIAGGTYEQYF

v_gene: TRBV11-3
abundance: -
CDR3aa: CASTAGADTDTQYF

v_gene: TRBV5-1
abundance: few
CDR3aa: CASSAYQEGYEQYF

v_gene: TRBV5-1
abundance: -
CDR3aa: CASSLGGSGRVVNEQFF

v_gene: TRBV9
abundance: -
CDR3aa: CASSEGPHTDTQYF

v_gene: TRBV15
abundance: -
CDR3aa: CATSRTIGEGTDTQYF

v_gene: TRBV7-6
abundance: -
CDR3aa: CASSSRINQPQHF

v_gene: TRBV19
abundance: few
CDR3aa: CASSIGTSGGAVTGELFF

v_gene: TRBV6-5
abundance: -
CDR3aa: CASTTSGGRSYGYTF

v_gene: TRBV28
abundance: -
CDR3aa: CASELSLTQANYGYTF

v_gene: TRBV5-5
abundance: -
CDR3aa: CASTPGQVLNQPQHF

v_gene: TRBV7-9
abundance: -
CDR3aa: CASSAEPSNYGYPF

v_gene: TRBV7-6
abundance: few
CDR3aa: CASGSGGAVEQFF

v_gene: TRBV5-3
abundance: -
CDR3aa: CARRSGGLGYF

v_gene: TRBV10-3
abundance: -
CDR3aa: CAIWGQGRYEQYF